This T cell receptor (beta chain) was recovered during a study of cytomegalovirus exposure and HLA in healthy donors. PCR amplification relied on 60 Vbeta primers (plus 13 Jbeta primers). Generated by immunoSEQ multiplex PCR, the TCRdb table keeps only in-frame clones and is missing some. The table has about 160,000 clones, over 60% seen once. The V end lost 4 bases, the J end lost 8 bases, and 9 bases lay between the germline ends. The CDR3 totals 13 residues. From germline, CDR1 is MGHRA and CDR2 YSYEKL. The chain employs TRBV4-1 and TRBJ1-6; D is unclear. The source of this sequence is a woman younger than 45 in good health and CMV-seronegative. The sequenced sample was PBMCs. CDR3 coding DNA: TGCGCCAGCAGCCTCAGTATTGATTCACCCCTCCACTTT. Protein product: CASSLSIDSPLHF.